The present T cell receptor beta chain was sequenced within a study of response to subunit inactivated influenza vaccine. Findings and caveats of the study: The authors offered the suggestion that each seasonal influenza vaccination recruits few new T cells.

MiXCR was run by TCRdb on the RT-PCR reads, yielding one entry per CDR3 protein. The table lists 450,000 to 500,000 distinct CDR3 sequences, about 10% of them singletons. This clonotype has only a few counts. No antigen is known for it. The CDR3 is 14 residues long. Trimming pared 0 bases from V and 5 bases from J, leaving 11 bases between. The germline CDR1 and CDR2 sequences are SGHRS and YFSETQ. This sequence joins TRBV5-1 and TRBJ1-1, with no clear D. This TCR was recovered from a man aged 50 to 60 who received an inactivated influenza vaccine. The sample consisted of PBMCs from blood, taken about 6 weeks after vaccination. The CDR3 region is CASSLEVRQTEAFF. Here the CDR3 DNA reads TGCGCCAGCAGCTTGGAGGTCCGTCAAACTGAAGCTTTCTTT.